This T cell receptor beta chain originates from a study of cytomegalovirus exposure and HLA in healthy donors. The overall study: The 110 or so validation repertoires used a platform that matched the one used for the roughly 700 first-cohort repertoires, as a later analysis reported.

The donors were in the roughly 110-subject validation cohort, distinct from the roughly 600-subject first cohort. CDR1 MNHEY and CDR2 SVGAGI come from the germline V gene. V lost 2 bases and J lost 4; bases outside the gene matches: 1. CDR3 size: 14 residues. Profiling relied on immunoSEQ multiplex PCR, and the TCRdb table lists in-frame clones only, not all of them. This table holds 250,000 to 300,000 clones, around 89% found once. The clonotype originates from a woman in her late teens or twenties in good health and CMV-seronegative. V is TRBV6-5 and J is TRBJ2-1; TRBD1 matches 8 bases. Sequences were obtained from PBMCs. For the CDR3, the DNA is TGTGCCAGCAGTTACGGGACAGGATACAATGAGCAGTTCTTC. Its translation is CASSYGTGYNEQFF.